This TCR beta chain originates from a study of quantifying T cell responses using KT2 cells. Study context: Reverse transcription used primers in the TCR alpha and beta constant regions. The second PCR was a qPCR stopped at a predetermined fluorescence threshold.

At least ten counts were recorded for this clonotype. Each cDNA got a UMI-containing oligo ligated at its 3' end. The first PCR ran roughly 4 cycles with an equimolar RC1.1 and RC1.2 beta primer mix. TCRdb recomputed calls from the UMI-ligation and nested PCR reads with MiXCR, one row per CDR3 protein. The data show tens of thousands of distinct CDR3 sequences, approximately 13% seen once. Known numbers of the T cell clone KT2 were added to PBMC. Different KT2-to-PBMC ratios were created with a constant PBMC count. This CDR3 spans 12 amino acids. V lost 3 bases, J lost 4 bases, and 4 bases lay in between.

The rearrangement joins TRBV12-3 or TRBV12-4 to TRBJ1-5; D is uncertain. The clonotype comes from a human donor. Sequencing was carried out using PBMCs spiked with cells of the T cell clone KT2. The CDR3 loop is CASSLGNQPQHF. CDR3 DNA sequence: TGTGCCAGCAGTTTGGGGAATCAGCCCCAGCATTTT.